A single sample gave rise to the 27 T cell receptor beta chains below, sequenced in a study of blood T cells in healthy people across ages. Together with a sample-barcoded 5' primer, a J-beta primer mix was included in a second PCR lasting roughly 6 to 12 cycles. A single record per CDR3 protein comes from TCRdb applying MiXCR to the 5' RACE reads. Of over 700,000 distinct CDR3 sequences listed, 53% were seen once; the top ten hold under 50%. The sequenced material came from blood. These TCRs come from a man older than 75 in good health.

The chain combines TRBV27 with TRBJ2-5; D gene ambiguous. Trimming removed 1 base at V and 3 bases at J, with 9 bases between. Germline CDR1 MNHEY, CDR2 SMNVEV (reference sequence). This CDR3 is 14 amino acids long. CDR3: CASSLFGQKETQYF. CDR3 bases: TGTGCCAGCAGTTTATTTGGGCAAAAAGAGACCCAGTACTTC.

The J gene is TRBJ2-5, the V gene TRBV9; D perhaps matches TRBD1 (6 bases). The germline V gene has CDR1 SGDLS and CDR2 YYNGEE. The CDR3 runs 15 residues. Trimming cost V 2 bases and J 0 bases, with 11 bases left between them. The CDR3 reads CASSVFTGNQETQYF. CDR3 nucleotide sequence: TGTGCCAGCAGCGTCTTTACAGGGAACCAAGAGACCCAGTACTTC.

The chain joins TRBV10-3 to TRBJ2-7; 7 bases align to TRBD1. The ends lost 6 bases at V and 4 bases at J; junction bases unmatched: 6. CDR3 length equals 13 residues. Per germline, CDR1 ENHRY and CDR2 SYGVKD. The CDR3: CAIRGQQGYEQYF. Written as DNA, the CDR3 is TGTGCCATCAGAGGTCAACAGGGGTACGAGCAGTACTTC.

V usage is TRBV7-9 and J usage is TRBJ1-1, with 8 positions matching TRBD1. With V trimmed by 4 bases and J by 4 bases, 5 bases remained unmatched. The CDR3 runs 14 residues. CDR1 is SEHNR and CDR2 is FQNEAQ in the germline V gene (reference sequence). This CDR3 is CASSYRDRGTEAFF. The DNA for the CDR3 is TGTGCCAGCAGCTACCGCGACAGGGGCACTGAAGCTTTCTTT.

The V and J genes are TRBV15 and TRBJ2-6; TRBD1 aligns across 9 bases. CDR1 and CDR2 from the germline V gene are LNHNV and YYDKDF (reference sequence). The ends lost 4 bases at V and 1 base at J; junction bases unmatched: 8. The CDR3 spans 18 residues. Written as DNA, the CDR3 is TGTGCCACCAGCATACCTCCGGGACAGGGATCTGGGGCCAACGTCCTGACTTTC. Translating it yields CATSIPPGQGSGANVLTF.

The chain combines TRBV10-2 with TRBJ2-1; 8 bases fit TRBD1. Germline CDR1 is WSHSY and CDR2 is SAAADI. The V and J ends lost 7 bases and 4 bases, in that order; junction bases with no gene match: 9. This CDR3 is built from 15 residues. CDR3 sequence: CASIGQGISYNEQFF. CDR3 coding DNA: TGCGCCAGCATCGGACAGGGAATCTCGTACAATGAGCAGTTCTTC.

The V and J genes are TRBV2 and TRBJ1-2, with D tentatively TRBD1 (5 bases). Germline CDR1 SNHLY, CDR2 FYNNEI. V was trimmed by 4 bases and J by 3 bases, leaving 15 bases between them. The CDR3 covers 15 residues. CDR3 protein: CASSGGEGRDYGYTF. In DNA form, the CDR3 reads TGTGCCAGCAGTGGAGGAGAGGGGAGGGACTATGGCTACACCTTC.

The chain links TRBV9 to TRBJ2-7, with 7 bases matching TRBD2. Germline V gives CDR1 SGDLS, CDR2 YYNGEE. There are 15 residues in the CDR3. The ends lost 0 bases at V and 7 bases at J; junction bases unmatched: 10. CDR3 nucleotides: TGTGCCAGCAGCGTAGAGGCTAGCGGAGTGGGGGAGCAGTACTTC. It encodes CASSVEASGVGEQYF.

This clonotype was found a few times. The CDR3 loop is CASSPSGFMLNEKLFF. The CDR3 DNA sequence: TGTGCCAGCAGTCCGTCAGGGTTTATGCTGAATGAAAAACTGTTTTTT. The J gene is TRBJ1-4, the V gene TRBV28, with D perhaps matching TRBD1 (5 bases). V dropped 5 bases and J dropped 5 bases, with 18 bases sitting between them. The CDR3 sequence is 16 residues long. The V gene's germline CDR1 is MDHEN and CDR2 SYDVKM.

This clonotype showed up just a few times. The rearrangement uses TRBV29-1 and TRBJ2-7, with TRBD2 identical over 7 bases. This CDR3 has 12 residues. With 6 bases clipped from V and 1 base from J, the junction kept 3 bases outside the gene matches. Looked up from germline, CDR1 is SQVTM and CDR2 is ANQGSEA. In DNA form, the CDR3 reads TGCAGCGTGACTAGCTTATCCTACGAGCAGTACTTC. Protein product: CSVTSLSYEQYF.

This chain connects TRBV2 to TRBJ2-5, with D tentatively TRBD2 (5 bases). This CDR3 contains 15 residues. Germline V gives CDR1 SNHLY, CDR2 FYNNEI. Trimming pared 7 bases from V and 1 base from J, leaving 16 bases between. CDR3 in amino acids: CASIGERWGQETQYF. The CDR3 coding sequence is TGTGCCAGCATAGGAGAGCGGTGGGGCCAAGAGACCCAGTACTTC.

The table lists this clonotype with a few counts. The chain combines TRBV2 with TRBJ1-4; D uncertain. Per germline, CDR1 SNHLY and CDR2 FYNNEI. V dropped 5 bases and J dropped 10 bases, with 14 bases sitting between them. This CDR3 is built from 13 residues. The CDR3 reads CASSQGPGRKLFF. CDR3 nucleotides: TGTGCCAGCAGTCAAGGACCAGGCCGAAAACTGTTTTTT.

This clonotype was seen more than once but under ten times. The V and J genes are TRBV18 and TRBJ2-4; possible D gene TRBD2, 6 bases. The J call could be wrong; TRBJ2-7 is a better fit for the DNA end. The CDR3 is made up of 13 amino acids. CDR1 is KGHSH and CDR2 is LQKENI in the germline V gene. The CDR3, as DNA: TGTGCCAGCTCACCTGGGACTTTTTACGAGCAGTACTTC. Translated, it gives CASSPGTFYEQYF.

This clonotype has a handful of counts. V gene TRBV20-1 combines with J gene TRBJ2-3, with 10 bases that match TRBD2. The length of the CDR3 is 22 residues. J lost 2 bases, V lost 0 bases, and 23 bases had no gene match. Looked up from germline, CDR1 is DFQATT and CDR2 is SNEGSKA (reference sequence). The CDR3 is CSARDWGRGGLADLPYTDTQYF. Written as DNA, the CDR3 is TGCAGTGCTAGAGATTGGGGCAGGGGTGGACTAGCGGACTTACCCTACACAGATACGCAGTATTTT.

CDR3 loop: CAITDRLNNEQFF. In nucleotides, the CDR3 is TGTGCCATCACCGACAGGCTCAACAATGAGCAGTTCTTC. This chain uses TRBV6-6 with TRBJ2-1; possibly TRBD1 for D (6 bases). Germline V CDR1 and CDR2: MNHNY, SVGAGI (reference sequence). Trimming removed 10 bases from V and 5 bases from J, with 15 bases in between. This CDR3 contains 13 residues.

The V call is TRBV7-9, the J call TRBJ2-7; TRBD1 matches 11 bases. The end of the DNA is better explained by TRBJ2-5, so the J call may be wrong. The germline V gene encodes CDR1 SEHNR and CDR2 FQNEAQ (reference sequence). CDR3 size: 19 residues. The CDR3 sequence is CASSSRDRSGTGGRETQYF. CDR3 DNA: TGTGCCAGCAGCTCTAGGGACCGCTCCGGGACAGGGGGTAGGGAGACCCAGTACTTC.

Only a few counts were recorded for this clonotype. The chain recombines TRBV2 with TRBJ2-3; TRBD1 matches at 10 bases. CDR3 length equals 14 residues. The germline CDR1 and CDR2 sequences are SNHLY and FYNNEI. Unmatched junction bases numbered 12, after V lost 4 bases and J lost 14 bases. As DNA, the CDR3 is TGTGCCAGCAGTGGACAGGGGGCTGATAGATACGCGTATTTT. This codes for CASSGQGADRYAYF. Full variable domain (missing parts from reference TRBV2 and TRBJ2-3): EPEVTQTPSHQVTQMGQEVILRCVPISNHLYFYWYRQILGQKVEFLVSFYNNEISEKSEIFDDQFSVERPDGSNFTLKIRSTKLEDSAMYFCASSGQGADRYAYFGPGTRLTVL.

This clonotype was found a few times. J is TRBJ1-2 and V is TRBV7-6; 7 nucleotides agree with TRBD1. CDR1 and CDR2 (germline): SGHVS, FNYEAQ. The trim removed 2 bases at V and 5 bases at J, leaving 8 bases unmatched. CDR3 size: 15 residues. The DNA for the CDR3 is TGTGCCAGCAGCTTAACAATCGGGACAGAATATGGCTACACCTTC. It specifies CASSLTIGTEYGYTF.

This clonotype has only a few counts. The V call is TRBV6-5, the J call TRBJ2-5; 8 positions match TRBD2. The better agreement between TRBJ2-7 and the DNA end casts doubt on the J call. Germline-derived CDR1 and CDR2 are MNHEY and SVGAGI. This CDR3 region has 16 residues. The CDR3 DNA follows: TGTGCCAGCAGTTACAGCATCAGCGGGAGTGAATACGAGCAGTACTTC. Translated: CASSYSISGSEYEQYF.

The chain joins TRBV9 to TRBJ2-4; TRBD2 agrees at 9 bases. The J call may be mistaken, given a closer DNA end match to TRBJ2-7. This CDR3 comprises 16 residues. CDR1 is SGDLS, CDR2 YYNGEE, per germline. CDR3 amino acids: CASSVGASGKAGEQYF. CDR3 DNA sequence: TGTGCCAGCAGCGTAGGGGCTAGCGGGAAGGCTGGCGAGCAGTACTTC.

A few counts support this clonotype. Written as DNA, the CDR3 is TGTGCCAGCAGCTTAGGAAGGGTTTGGAATGAGCAGTTCTTC. Translation: CASSLGRVWNEQFF. The V call is TRBV7-2, the J call TRBJ2-1; unclear D gene. The CDR3 spans 14 residues. The germline gives CDR1 SGHTA, CDR2 FQGNSA. Trimming left V 1 base short and J 7 bases short, with 11 bases between.

The genes are TRBV7-9 and TRBJ1-4, with D uncertain. Germline CDR1 and CDR2: SEHNR and FQNEAQ (reference sequence). The V end lost 1 base, the J end lost 5 bases, and 17 bases lay between the germline ends. The CDR3 extends over 17 amino acids. The CDR3 region has the DNA TGTGCCAGCAGCTTAGATGGCCTAGTCAGCACGAATGAAAAACTGTTTTTT. Translation: CASSLDGLVSTNEKLFF. The variable domain in full, completed from reference TRBV7-9 and TRBJ1-4, reads DTGVSQNPRHKITKRGQNVTFRCDPISEHNRLYWYRQTLGQGPEFLTYFQNEAQLEKSRLLSDRFSAERPKGSFSTLEIQRTEQGDSAMYLCASSLDGLVSTNEKLFFGSGTQLSVL.

Of note for this clonotype: Given a much more abundant clone one base away, this may be a read error. This chain connects TRBV6-6 to TRBJ2-3, with 7 bases that match TRBD2. The CDR3 covers 15 residues. Per the germline V gene, CDR1 is MNHNY and CDR2 is SVGAGI (reference sequence). CDR3 residues: CASSYSGASTVTQYF. CDR3 DNA sequence: TGTGCCAGCAGTTACAGCGGGGCGAGCACAGTTACGCAGTATTTT.

The chain carries TRBV6-5 and TRBJ2-4; perhaps TRBD1 as D (6 bases). The J call is doubtful: the DNA matches TRBJ2-7 better. The germline V gene has CDR1 MNHEY and CDR2 SVGAGI. The CDR3 length is 15 residues. The CDR3, as DNA: TGTGCCAGCAGTTACTCCCCAGGGGCAACCTACGAGCAGTACTTC. Its protein product is CASSYSPGATYEQYF.

This clonotype was observed a handful of times. The rearrangement links TRBV20-1 to TRBJ2-3, with a possible D match to TRBD1 (5 bases). Trimming removed 6 bases from V and 0 bases from J, with 19 bases in between. Germline lookup yields CDR1 DFQATT and CDR2 SNEGSKA (reference sequence). The CDR3 runs 16 residues. The CDR3 spells CSAGTKGAASTDTQYF. CDR3 coding DNA: TGCAGTGCCGGAACGAAAGGGGCGGCCAGCACAGATACGCAGTATTTT.

The V call is TRBV9, the J call TRBJ1-2; no clear D gene. The CDR3 consists of 15 residues. Germline-derived CDR1 and CDR2 are SGDLS and YYNGEE. The V gene lost 0 bases and the J gene lost 3 bases, with 12 bases spanning the gap. CDR3 region: CASSVGLTNDYGYTF. In DNA, the CDR3 is TGTGCCAGCAGCGTAGGCCTGACAAACGACTATGGCTACACCTTC.

The V call is TRBV20-1, the J call TRBJ2-7, with 9 bases identical to TRBD1. CDR3 length: 14 residues. The trim removed 4 bases at V and 6 bases at J, leaving 10 bases unmatched. The germline gives CDR1 DFQATT, CDR2 SNEGSKA (reference sequence). The CDR3 protein is CSANRDRVLLEQYF. The CDR3 nucleotides read TGCAGTGCTAACCGGGACAGGGTACTGCTCGAGCAGTACTTC.